This T cell receptor beta chain was identified in a study of control samples from healthy donors and cancer patients. Concerning this clone: This may come from a read error, since a much larger clone is one base off. The same CDR3 is also encoded by other DNA sequences in this sample.

Sequencing used immunoSEQ multiplex PCR; TCRdb keeps in-frame clones, though not all of them. This table holds roughly 58,000 clones, more than 70% found once. The germline gives CDR1 SNHLY, CDR2 FYNNEI. The ends were cut back, 3 bases at V and 2 bases at J, with 7 bases in the middle. The CDR3 totals 13 residues. The sequence derives from a woman in her fifties or sixties with lung cancer. What was sequenced was PBMCs. V and J are TRBV2 and TRBJ1-2; no clear D gene. The DNA of the CDR3 is TGTGCCAGCAGTGACCAGGAAAACTATGGCTACACCTTC. Translating it yields CASSDQENYGYTF.